This T cell receptor (beta chain) was found in a study of tumor-infiltrating lymphocytes in primary liver carcinoma. Across the study: The number of productive TCRbeta reads per sample ranged from roughly 3.5 to 7.13 million and was similar across tissue types.

Worth noting for this clonotype: At one end the junction does not follow the germline gene, possibly because of a read error.

Germline DNA was also extracted, with blood RNA taken from unsorted whole blood. Collection of around 4 milliliters of peripheral blood took place before surgery. Making TCR beta cDNA involved around 500 ng total RNA and a constant-region primer. Slightly modified ARM-PCR, run as three nested multiplex PCR rounds, produced the TCR beta libraries. The first two PCR rounds used TRBV1-TRBV30 forward primers with a C-beta reverse primer, roughly 11 cycles each. A single record per CDR3 protein comes from TCRdb applying MiXCR to the multiplex PCR reads. In the table there are 300,000 to 400,000 distinct CDR3 sequences, less than 75% of which are singletons. In germline, CDR1 is LGHNA, CDR2 YSLEER. The CDR3 sequence is 15 residues long.

The gene calls are TRBV4-3 and TRBJ2-4; D gene ambiguous. Specimen: peripheral blood. The receptor was derived from a man between 40 and 49 years old with primary liver carcinoma and hepatitis B virus infection. The CDR3 bases are TGCGCCAGCAGCCAAGGTGGCCTTTCCGGAAACATTCAGAACTTC. This codes for CASSQGGLSGNIQNF.